The 15 T cell receptor beta chains in this list originate from one sample, sequenced in a study of blood T cells in healthy people across ages. It was with a sample-barcoded 5' primer and a J-beta primer mix that a second PCR of roughly 6 to 12 cycles was run. TCRdb re-called the 5' RACE reads with MiXCR, one entry per CDR3 protein. Of roughly 1,800,000 distinct CDR3 sequences listed, roughly 50% are singletons. Sequencing was performed on blood. The receptors derive from a woman aged 40 to 55 in good health.

The rearrangement joins TRBV4-3 to TRBJ1-2; D is unclear. Germline-derived CDR1 and CDR2 are LGHNA and YSLEER. The CDR3 spans 14 residues. Trimming cost V 0 bases and J 6 bases, with 11 bases left between them. CDR3 DNA: TGCGCCAGCAGCCAAGATGAGGGAAACCATGGCTACACCTTC. It codes for CASSQDEGNHGYTF.

The V gene is TRBV6-5, the J gene TRBJ1-5; 10 bases agree with TRBD1. Germline-derived CDR1 and CDR2 are MNHEY and SVGAGI. Trimming at V came to 6 bases and at J to 4 bases, leaving 6 bases not matched to a gene. This CDR3 contains 15 residues. Here the CDR3 DNA reads TGTGCCAGCAGCTCGACAGGGGGCACTAATCAGCCCCAGCATTTT. As protein: CASSSTGGTNQPQHF.

This clonotype was seen a handful of times. V gene TRBV15 combines with J gene TRBJ2-1, with TRBD2 as a possible D gene (5 bases). V was trimmed by 5 bases and J by 0 bases, leaving 17 bases between them. Germline values: CDR1 LNHNV, CDR2 YYDKDF (reference sequence). The CDR3 is made up of 17 amino acids. CDR3 in amino acids: CATSERTWTASYNEQFF. The CDR3 nucleotides are TGTGCCACCAGCGAACGAACCTGGACTGCCTCCTACAATGAGCAGTTCTTC.

The chain carries TRBV28 and TRBJ2-1; 9 bases line up with TRBD2. Germline CDR1 is MDHEN and CDR2 is SYDVKM. V was pared by 7 bases and J by 0 bases, with 4 bases of the junction left unmatched. CDR3 length: 15 amino acids. CDR3 sequence: CASTPTSGSYNEQFF. The CDR3 bases are TGTGCCAGCACCCCGACTAGCGGCTCCTACAATGAGCAGTTCTTC.

This chain uses TRBV7-2 with TRBJ2-1; weak D call: TRBD2 (6 bases). Germline V lookup: CDR1 SGHTA, CDR2 FQGNSA. V lost 3 bases, J lost 5 bases, and 11 bases lay in between. The CDR3 consists of 14 residues. CDR3 protein: CASSFWGDHNEQFF. The CDR3 DNA reads TGTGCCAGCAGCTTCTGGGGGGATCACAATGAGCAGTTCTTC.

This chain connects TRBV29-1 to TRBJ2-1, with D possibly being TRBD1 (6 bases). Germline V lookup: CDR1 SQVTM, CDR2 ANQGSEA. CDR3 length equals 14 residues. V was trimmed by 6 bases and J by 4 bases, leaving 16 bases between them. CDR3 sequence reads: CSVPGTINYNEQFF. The DNA for the CDR3 is TGCAGCGTACCCGGGACAATAAATTACAATGAGCAGTTCTTC.

The J gene is TRBJ1-1, the V gene TRBV7-2; no clear D gene. The CDR3 length is 13 residues. V was clipped by 4 bases and J by 4 bases, with 10 bases between them. Germline loops: CDR1 SGHTA, CDR2 FQGNSA. The DNA of the CDR3 is TGTGCCAGCAGCTCCTCACCCGGCACTGAAGCTTTCTTT. Translation gives CASSSSPGTEAFF.

The chain combines TRBV4-3 with TRBJ2-3, with D possibly being TRBD1 (5 bases). Germline lookup yields CDR1 LGHNA and CDR2 YSLEER. The CDR3 contains 16 residues. The germline V and J ends were trimmed by 2 bases and 2 bases, with 14 bases remaining between them. The CDR3 region has the DNA TGCGCCAGCAGCCAACAACAGGCCACCTTCACAGATACGCAGTATTTT. Translating it yields CASSQQQATFTDTQYF.

This clonotype has only a few counts. This sequence joins TRBV6-5 and TRBJ1-6, with D uncertain. In germline, CDR1 is MNHEY, CDR2 SVGAGI. Trimming took 6 bases from V and 11 from J, leaving 23 bases between them. The CDR3 length is 16 residues. The CDR3 loop is CASRPSSRSNRTPLHF. CDR3 in DNA: TGTGCCAGCAGGCCCTCCTCACGGTCCAACCGAACACCCCTCCACTTT.

This chain joins TRBV7-2 and TRBJ2-7; no clear D gene. Germline V gene data show CDR1 as SGHTA and CDR2 as FQGNSA. V was trimmed by 5 bases and J by 2 bases, leaving 13 bases between them. This CDR3 comprises 14 residues. As DNA, the CDR3 is TGTGCCAGCAGCAACGACCGACCAGCCTACGAGCAGTACTTC. Translated: CASSNDRPAYEQYF.

J is TRBJ2-4 and V is TRBV20-1; 7 nucleotides align to TRBD1. V was pared by 5 bases and J by 4 bases, with 11 bases of the junction left unmatched. Germline CDR1 DFQATT, CDR2 SNEGSKA (reference sequence). This CDR3 has 15 residues. The CDR3 here is CSAFQGEGGKNIQYF. The CDR3 bases are TGCAGTGCTTTTCAGGGGGAAGGTGGAAAAAACATTCAGTACTTC.

V is TRBV7-9 and J is TRBJ1-5; 7 nucleotides match TRBD1. The V segment lost 3 bases and the J segment 4 bases; nucleotides outside the gene matches: 6. Germline CDR1 reads SEHNR; CDR2 reads FQNEAQ (reference sequence). The CDR3 has 15 amino acids. As DNA, the CDR3 is TGTGCCAGCAGCTTGGGGACAGCGAAAAATCAGCCCCAGCATTTT. This sequence encodes CASSLGTAKNQPQHF.

This chain uses TRBV20-1 with TRBJ1-5, with 7 bases fitting TRBD1. This CDR3 is 14 amino acids long. V shed 3 bases, J shed 6 bases, and the junction held 8 bases outside the gene matches. Germline values: CDR1 DFQATT, CDR2 SNEGSKA (reference sequence). The CDR3 loop is CSARSFTGVQPQHF. The CDR3 nucleotides are TGCAGTGCTAGGTCTTTTACAGGGGTTCAGCCCCAGCATTTT.

This clonotype was seen only a few times. V is TRBV5-1 and J is TRBJ2-7; D perhaps matches TRBD2 (5 bases). The CDR3 loop spans 15 amino acids. The germline V gene encodes CDR1 SGHRS and CDR2 YFSETQ. Trimming stripped 4 bases from V and 2 bases from J, with 16 bases between. The DNA of the CDR3 is TGCGCCAGCAGCGGAGGACGCCTAGGGACCTACGAGCAGTACTTC. Residues: CASSGGRLGTYEQYF. Together with reference TRBV5-1 and TRBJ2-7, the CDR3 gives the full variable domain: KAGVTQTPRYLIKTRGQQVTLSCSPISGHRSVSWYQQTPGQGLQFLFEYFSETQRNKGNFPGRFSGRQFSNSRSEMNVSTLELGDSALYLCASSGGRLGTYEQYFGPGTRLTVT.

This chain connects TRBV27 to TRBJ1-2, with TRBD1 as a possible D gene (6 bases). Germline CDR1 is MNHEY and CDR2 is SMNVEV (reference sequence). The CDR3 length is 13 residues. The V end was cut by 6 bases, the J end by 8 bases, with 16 bases between. CDR3 in amino acids: CASRLRGEMGYTF. The CDR3 region has the DNA TGTGCCAGCAGACTTAGGGGGGAGATGGGCTACACCTTC.